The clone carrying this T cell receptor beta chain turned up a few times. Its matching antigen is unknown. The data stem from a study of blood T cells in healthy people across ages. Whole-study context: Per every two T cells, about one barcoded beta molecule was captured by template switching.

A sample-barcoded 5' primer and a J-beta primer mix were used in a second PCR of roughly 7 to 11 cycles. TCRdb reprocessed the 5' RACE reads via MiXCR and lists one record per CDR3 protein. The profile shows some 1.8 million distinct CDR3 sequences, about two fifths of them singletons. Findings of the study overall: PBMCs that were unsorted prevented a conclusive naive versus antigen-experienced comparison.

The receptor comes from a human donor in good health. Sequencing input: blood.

The CDR3 nucleotides are TGTGCCAGCAGCTTGCGTCCTGGGAATGAAAAACTGTTTTTT. Its protein is CASSLRPGNEKLFF. The genes are TRBV7-2 and TRBJ1-4; no firm D call. Germline-derived CDR1 and CDR2 are SGHTA and FQGNSA. The CDR3 is made up of 14 amino acids. Deletions cut 3 bases from V and 5 bases from J, with 10 bases between.